Listed below are T cell receptor beta chains from one sample, sequenced in a study of metastatic and nonmetastatic thyroid tumors. TCRdb reanalyzed the PCR reads via MiXCR. The sample contains almost 85,000 clones, around 12% of which appear only once. The sample consisted of tumor tissue. These receptors were obtained from a female donor with papillary thyroid cancer or a benign thyroid nodule (not recorded which). Some clones in this sample may be carry-over from other donors' samples. Both conserved end residues are part of each CDR3. D genes are given only for firm matches. Part of the rows lack a size; the others show once, few, many or a class for expanded clones.

j_gene | v_gene | abundance | d_gene | len | CDR3nt | CDR3aa
TRBJ2-7 | TRBV11-3 | many | . | 15 | TGTGCCAGCAGCCGTATGCAGGGAGAAGTCTACGAGCAGTACTTC | CASSRMQGEVYEQYF
TRBJ1-2 | TRBV6-1 | many | . | 14 | TGTGCCAGCGGACAGACAGGACCTCGCTATGGCTACACCTTC | CASGQTGPRYGYTF
TRBJ2-1 | TRBV4-1 | many | . | 12 | TGCGCCAGCAGCCAAGTTGGGAATGAGCAGTTCTTC | CASSQVGNEQFF
TRBJ1-4 | TRBV19 | few | TRBD1 | 13 | TGTGCCACCTTGGACAGGGGCGATGAAAAACTGTTTTTT | CATLDRGDEKLFF
TRBJ2-1 | TRBV20-1 | many | . | 13 | TGCAGTGCTCAAGTAGGGGGGAGGAATGAGCAGTTCTTC | CSAQVGGRNEQFF
TRBJ2-2 | TRBV11-2 | many | . | 17 | TGTGCCAGCAGCATCACACCCATAGAGGGTAACACCGGGGAGCTGTTTTTT | CASSITPIEGNTGELFF
TRBJ2-5 | TRBV7-3 | many | . | 13 | TGTGCCAGCAGCTCAGGACTCTTAGAGACCCAGTACTTC | CASSSGLLETQYF
TRBJ2-2 | TRBV20-1 | few | . | 15 | TGCAGTGCTGCCCGCCAGGGCGCGAACACCGGGGAGCTGTTTTTT | CSAARQGANTGELFF
TRBJ1-2 | TRBV5-1 | many | . | 14 | TGCGCCAGCAGCTTGAACAGGAATAACTATGGCTACACCTTC | CASSLNRNNYGYTF
TRBJ2-1 | TRBV9 | many | TRBD2 | 16 | TGTGCCAGCAGCGTAGCTCCGGGACTAGGTTTCACTGAGCAGTTCTTC | CASSVAPGLGFTEQFF
TRBJ2-1 | TRBV30 | many | . | 13 | TGTGCCTGGAGTGTAGGAAGAAACAATGAGCAGTTCTTC | CAWSVGRNNEQFF
TRBJ2-5 | TRBV7-8 | many | TRBD1 | 17 | TGTGCCAGCAGCTCCGAGGCAGGACAGGGGGCGAAAGAGACCCAGTACTTC | CASSSEAGQGAKETQYF
TRBJ2-7 | TRBV5-4 | once | TRBD2 | 18 | TGTGCCAGCAGCTTGGGACTAGCGGGAGACTCTAGCTCATACGAGAAGTACTTC | CASSLGLAGDSSSYEKYF
TRBJ2-7 | TRBV6-1 | . | TRBD2 | 15 | TGTGCAAGCAGTGAAGGACTAGAGGGAGCCTACGAGCAGTACTTC | CASSEGLEGAYEQYF
TRBJ2-1 | TRBV5-1 | few | . | 12 | TGCGCCAGCAGCTTGACAGACAATGAGCAGTTCTTC | CASSLTDNEQFF
TRBJ2-7 | TRBV5-1 | many | TRBD1 | 15 | TGCGCCAGCAGCCGGGGACAGCTAAATAACTACGAGCAGTACTTC | CASSRGQLNNYEQYF
TRBJ2-5 | TRBV4-1 | many | . | 13 | TGCGCCAGCAGCCCTGGACCCCGGGAGACCCAGTACTTC | CASSPGPRETQYF
TRBJ1-5 | TRBV29-1 | . | . | 13 | TGCAGCGTTGGAGAAAATAGCAATCAGCCCCAGCATTTT | CSVGENSNQPQHF
TRBJ2-7 | TRBV20-1 | once | . | 14 | TGCGGTGCTATAAGGCGGGAAGTCCTTTACGAGCAGTACTTC | CGAIRREVLYEQYF
TRBJ2-7 | TRBV27 | medium-sized | . | 15 | TGTGCCAGCAGTCTGCGGACAGCTCCGGGTAGCGAGCAGTACTTC | CASSLRTAPGSEQYF
TRBJ1-2 | TRBV24-1 | many | . | 12 | TGTGCCACCAGTGATGGGGGGCCTGGCTACACCTTC | CATSDGGPGYTF
TRBJ2-3 | TRBV6-1 | many | TRBD1 | 16 | TGTGCCAGCAGTGTAGGCCGGGACAGGAGTTTAGATACGCAGTATTTT | CASSVGRDRSLDTQYF
TRBJ2-7 | TRBV6-1 | few | . | 14 | TGTGCCAGCAGTGAAGCGAATAGCCTCTACGAGCAGTACTTC | CASSEANSLYEQYF
TRBJ2-5 | TRBV12-3/TRBV12-4 | many | . | 15 | TGTGCCAGCAGTGCCCCGACAGGCCTAGGGGAGACCCAGTACTTC | CASSAPTGLGETQYF
TRBJ2-4 | TRBV20-1 | many | . | 13 | TGCAGTGAAGGACTTGTAGCCAAAAACATTCAGTACTTC | CSEGLVAKNIQYF
TRBJ2-7 | TRBV27 | many | TRBD2 | 14 | TGTGCCAGCAGTTGGGCGGGAGGGCGCTACGAGCAGTACTTC | CASSWAGGRYEQYF
TRBJ2-7 | TRBV2 | many | . | 14 | TGTGCCAGCAGTGCCCAGGCCCCCGCCTACGAGCAGTACTTC | CASSAQAPAYEQYF
TRBJ2-7 | TRBV15 | many | . | 13 | TGTGCCACCAGCAAAGTTCGAGGGGGCGAGCAGTACTTC | CATSKVRGGEQYF
TRBJ2-5 | TRBV7-7 | few | TRBD2 | 16 | TGTGCTAGCAGCTTAGGACTAGCGGGAGGGCCGGAGACCCAGTACTTC | CASSLGLAGGPETQYF
TRBJ1-1 | TRBV24-1 | many | . | 13 | TGTGCCACCCGAGGGGGTGGTGACACTGAAGCTTTCTTT | CATRGGGDTEAFF
TRBJ2-7 | TRBV5-5 | many | TRBD1 | 13 | TGTGCCAGCAGCTTGGACAGGGGGTACGAGCAGTACTTC | CASSLDRGYEQYF
TRBJ2-7 | TRBV5-1 | many | TRBD1 | 14 | TGCGCCAGCAGAACCGAGACAGGGGTTTTCGAGCAGTACTTC | CASRTETGVFEQYF
TRBJ2-7 | TRBV7-6 | many | TRBD1 | 17 | TGTGCCAGCAGCTTAGGTGGTTGGGGACAGGGTTTAGGCGAGCAGTACTTC | CASSLGGWGQGLGEQYF
TRBJ2-3 | TRBV24-1 | many | TRBD2 | 17 | TGTGCCACCAGTGATCCGAGACTAGCGGGACGCACAGATACGCAGTATTTT | CATSDPRLAGRTDTQYF
TRBJ2-7 | TRBV19 | many | TRBD1 | 16 | TGTGCCAGTAGCCGTTACAGGGGCCGAGGCTACGACGAGCAGTACTTC | CASSRYRGRGYDEQYF
TRBJ2-7 | TRBV12-3/TRBV12-4 | many | . | 13 | TGTGCCAGCAGTACCCTGACAGTAAACGAGCAGTACTTC | CASSTLTVNEQYF
TRBJ1-2 | TRBV2 | many | . | 11 | TGTGCCAGCAATTCTAACTATGGCTACACCTTC | CASNSNYGYTF
TRBJ2-3 | TRBV6-2/TRBV6-3 | . | . | 17 | TGTGCCAGCAGTCAATCCAGCGGGTTCTTTAGCACAGATACGCAGTATTTT | CASSQSSGFFSTDTQYF
TRBJ2-7 | TRBV6-2/TRBV6-3 | . | . | 17 | TGTGCCAGCACCTCAGAGGTCGCAAACGCATTCTCCTACGAGCAGTACTTC | CASTSEVANAFSYEQYF
TRBJ1-5 | TRBV4-1 | many | . | 20 | TGCGCCAGCAGCCGATGGGGGTGGGACCTTCGAGGGTATAGCAATCAGCCCCAGCATTTT | CASSRWGWDLRGYSNQPQHF
TRBJ2-7 | TRBV3-1 | many | TRBD2 | 15 | TGTGCCAGCAGCCGGACCGGGACTAGCGGGAATCCGCAGTACTTC | CASSRTGTSGNPQYF
TRBJ2-3 | TRBV10-2 | many | TRBD2 | 11 | TGCGCCACATCACTAGCGGGAACGCAGTATTTT | CATSLAGTQYF
TRBJ2-2 | TRBV3-1 | few | . | 16 | TGTGCCAGCAGCCCCCTAGTGGGAGCGGGCACCGGGGAGCTGTTTTTT | CASSPLVGAGTGELFF
TRBJ2-2 | TRBV5-1 | many | TRBD2 | 15 | TGCGCCAGCAGCTTGGTGGGACTAGCGAGGGGGGAGCTGTTTTTT | CASSLVGLARGELFF
TRBJ2-1 | TRBV7-9 | . | . | 14 | TGTGCCAGCAGCTTAAGGTCACAGGGAGATGAGCAGTTCTTC | CASSLRSQGDEQFF
TRBJ1-2 | TRBV3-1 | many | . | 16 | TGTGCCAGCAGCCAAAGCGGCGAAGGGGGTAACTATGGCTACACCTTC | CASSQSGEGGNYGYTF
TRBJ2-1 | TRBV20-1 | many | TRBD2 | 12 | TGCAGGCTAGCGGGAGGCCTCAATGAGCAGTTCTTC | CRLAGGLNEQFF
TRBJ1-1 | TRBV4-2 | few | TRBD1 | 15 | TGTGCCAGCAGCCAGATTGGGACAGGGGTTGCTGAAGCTTTCTTT | CASSQIGTGVAEAFF
TRBJ1-5 | TRBV6-1 | many | . | 14 | TGTGCCAGCATTTCAGGGCGGAGGGGACAGCCCCAGCATTTT | CASISGRRGQPQHF
TRBJ2-5 | TRBV11-3 | many | . | 16 | TGTGCCAGCAGCTTAGATGGGGCCGCTGGCCGGGAGACCCAGTACTTC | CASSLDGAAGRETQYF
TRBJ2-1 | TRBV11-1 | many | . | 14 | TGTGCCAGCGCGCCCGGGACCCCCGATGACAAACAGTTCTTC | CASAPGTPDDKQFF
TRBJ2-2 | TRBV7-8 | many | TRBD1 | 16 | TGTGCCAGCAGCTGGGCAGGGGGCTCGTTAACCGGGGAGCTGTTTTTT | CASSWAGGSLTGELFF
TRBJ2-7 | TRBV2 | many | . | 11 | TGTGCCAGCAGTAGAGTCTACGAGCAGTACTTC | CASSRVYEQYF
TRBJ2-7 | TRBV27 | many | TRBD2 | 15 | TGTGCCAGCAGCCCGGGACTAGCGGGAATCTACGAGCAGTACTTC | CASSPGLAGIYEQYF
TRBJ2-5 | TRBV9 | many | TRBD2 | 14 | TGTGCCAGCAGCGACCTAGCGGGAGGAGAGACCCAGTACTTC | CASSDLAGGETQYF
TRBJ2-1 | TRBV6-1 | many | TRBD2 | 15 | TGTGCCAGCAGTGGGGGACTAGCGCGTTACAATGAGCAGTTCTTC | CASSGGLARYNEQFF
TRBJ1-1 | TRBV28 | many | TRBD1 | 14 | TGTGCCAGCAGCCATTTCGGGACAGGGAGCGAAGCTTTCTTT | CASSHFGTGSEAFF